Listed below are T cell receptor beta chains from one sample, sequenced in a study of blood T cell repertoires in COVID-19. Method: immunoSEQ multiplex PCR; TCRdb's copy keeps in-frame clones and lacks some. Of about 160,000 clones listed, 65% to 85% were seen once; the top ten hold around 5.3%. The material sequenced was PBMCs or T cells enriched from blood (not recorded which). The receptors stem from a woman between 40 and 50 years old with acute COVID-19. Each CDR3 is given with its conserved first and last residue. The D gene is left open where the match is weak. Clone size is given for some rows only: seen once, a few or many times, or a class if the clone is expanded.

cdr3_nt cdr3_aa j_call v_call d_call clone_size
TGTGCCAGCAGGGGGACAGTGGTCAATTCACCCCTCCACTTT CASRGTVVNSPLHF TRBJ1-6 TRBV6-5 TRBD1 -
TGTGCCAGTAGGCCTGCTGCAGGGTCCGGAAACACCATATATTTT CASRPAAGSGNTIYF TRBJ1-3 TRBV19 - -
TGTGCCAGCAGCCTCAGGACTAGCGGTCGAGGAGAGACCCAGTACTTC CASSLRTSGRGETQYF TRBJ2-5 TRBV3-1/TRBV3-2 TRBD2 -
TGTGCCAGCAGCTCCTCCAGACCGGGACAGCGATCGTACGAGCAGTACTTC CASSSSRPGQRSYEQYF TRBJ2-7 TRBV11-2 TRBD1 -
TGTGCCAGCAGGGCGTGGCAGGAAGCCCTCAATGAGCAGTTCTTC CASRAWQEALNEQFF TRBJ2-1 TRBV27 - -
TGTGCCAGCAGCTCTACTAGCGGGGCTTCCTACGAGCAGTACTTC CASSSTSGASYEQYF TRBJ2-7 TRBV6-2/TRBV6-3 TRBD2 -
TGTGCCATCAGTGAGTCGGCGGGAGGGACCTACAATGAGCAGTTCTTC CAISESAGGTYNEQFF TRBJ2-1 TRBV10-3 TRBD2 -
TGTGCCAGCAGTGAATATTACGAAGCGGGAGATACGCAGTATTTT CASSEYYEAGDTQYF TRBJ2-3 TRBV6-1 - -
TGTGCCAGCACCCACAGGGGGAACACCATATATTTT CASTHRGNTIYF TRBJ1-3 TRBV12-3/TRBV12-4 TRBD1 -
TGTGCCATCTCCGTGGCGGGACATGAGCAGTTCTTC CAISVAGHEQFF TRBJ2-1 TRBV6-5 - -
TGTGCCACTTTACTATTTCGGTCCGATGGCTACACCTTC CATLLFRSDGYTF TRBJ1-2 TRBV6-5 - -
TGCAGCGCAACTGACTCGGAGACCCAGTACTTC CSATDSETQYF TRBJ2-5 TRBV29-1 - -
TGTGCCAGCAGCCTTCCGGGACAGCAAGAGACCCAGTACTTC CASSLPGQQETQYF TRBJ2-5 TRBV6-6 TRBD1 -
TGTGCCAGCAGTCTAGGGGTAGCGGGAGGCAGTGAGACCCAGTACTTC CASSLGVAGGSETQYF TRBJ2-5 TRBV11-2 TRBD2 -
TGTGCCAGCAGCCGGACTAGCGGGAGCTCCTACGAGCAGTACTTC CASSRTSGSSYEQYF TRBJ2-7 TRBV11-1 TRBD2 -
TGTGCCAGCAGCCAAGAGGGGACTAGTTACGTGGGTGAGCAGTTCTTC CASSQEGTSYVGEQFF TRBJ2-1 TRBV7-3 TRBD2 -
TGTGCCACCAGCAGAGCGGGAGGGCCTTGGGAGCAGTACTTC CATSRAGGPWEQYF TRBJ2-7 TRBV15 TRBD2 -
TGTGCTAGTGGTGGACAGGGGCCAATCTCCTACGAGCAGTACTTC CASGGQGPISYEQYF TRBJ2-7 TRBV12-5 TRBD1 -
TGTGCCAGCAAGGAGACAGGGCTCTACGAGCAGTACTTC CASKETGLYEQYF TRBJ2-7 TRBV6-5 TRBD1 few
TGTGCCAGCAGTTCTGGAGTCGAAAAACTGTTTTTT CASSSGVEKLFF TRBJ1-4 TRBV6-5 - -
TGTGCCAGCAGCGTTTCGGGGAGGGGGGGCACAGATACGCAGTATTTT CASSVSGRGGTDTQYF TRBJ2-3 TRBV9 - once
TGTGCCAGCAGCTTATCCTACCCGGGACTAGGGGGCGAGCAGTACTTC CASSLSYPGLGGEQYF TRBJ2-7 TRBV7-6 TRBD2 -
TGCAGCCTGACAGTTACCGGAGAGACCCAGTACTTC CSLTVTGETQYF TRBJ2-5 TRBV29-1 - -
TGCGCCAGCAGCTTCCAGGCGGGAGTCAGGGAGACCCAGTACTTC CASSFQAGVRETQYF TRBJ2-5 TRBV5-1 TRBD2 -
TGCGCCAGCAGCTTGGGAGGAGACCTCAATGGCTACACCTTC CASSLGGDLNGYTF TRBJ1-2 TRBV5-1 - -
TGCAGTGCTAGTCGTGCGGGAGCCGAAAACGAGCAGTACTTC CSASRAGAENEQYF TRBJ2-7 TRBV20-1 TRBD2 -
TGTGCCTGGAGTTCTGTGGGAGGGTGGGCAGATACGCAGTATTTT CAWSSVGGWADTQYF TRBJ2-3 TRBV30 TRBD2 once